This entry describes one TCR beta chain. This entry belongs to a study of blood T cell repertoires in COVID-19. Overall study: From the United States, Italy and Spain came samples of acute and convalescent COVID-19.

Original processing methods: The assay estimated nucleated cells by amplifying reference gene primers. Clones were read by immunoSEQ multiplex PCR, and TCRdb kept only the in-frame ones, dropping some. The V and J calls and clone size come from that table; D and trimming were worked out from the DNA. The sample lists about 190,000 clones; more than 85% were seen once. This CDR3 region has 15 residues. Trimming cost V 3 bases and J 1 base, with 13 bases left between them. Looked up from germline, CDR1 is SGHTA and CDR2 is FQGTGA. The clonotype was recovered from a man under 40 with acute or convalescent COVID-19. This chain connects TRBV7-3 to TRBJ2-7; D perhaps matches TRBD1 (6 bases). Sequences were obtained from peripheral blood. CDR3 bases: TGTGCCAGCAGCTTGCACCTAACAGGGTCCTACGAGCAGTACTTC. Translating it yields CASSLHLTGSYEQYF.